This note documents a single TCR beta chain sequence. The antigen is not known. This sample stems from a study of OX40 agonist ivuxolimab in advanced cancers. Overall study context: Three patients got partial responses; one had hepatocellular carcinoma and two had cutaneous melanoma.

Data came from immunoSEQ multiplex PCR; TCRdb stores just in-frame clones and leaves some out. The table lists about 62,000 clones, roughly 84% of them singletons. Study results and caveats: The study observed clonal expansion of CD4+ and CD8+ blood T cells by week 6 at 0.1 to 3.0 mg/kg.

V lost 1 base to trimming and J lost 4 bases, with 8 bases between them. The length of the CDR3 is 13 residues. The germline gives CDR1 SGHRS, CDR2 YFSETQ. This specimen consisted of CD4+ or CD8+ T cells sorted from blood, obtained in a trial of the OX40 agonist ivuxolimab. This receptor was taken from an adult with an advanced solid tumor such as melanoma, head and neck, liver or kidney cancer. The chain uses TRBV5-1 and TRBJ1-1, with D possibly being TRBD1 (6 bases). CDR3 sequence (DNA): TGCGCCAGCAGCTTGAAAGGGGGCACTGAAGCTTTCTTT. Amino acids: CASSLKGGTEAFF.